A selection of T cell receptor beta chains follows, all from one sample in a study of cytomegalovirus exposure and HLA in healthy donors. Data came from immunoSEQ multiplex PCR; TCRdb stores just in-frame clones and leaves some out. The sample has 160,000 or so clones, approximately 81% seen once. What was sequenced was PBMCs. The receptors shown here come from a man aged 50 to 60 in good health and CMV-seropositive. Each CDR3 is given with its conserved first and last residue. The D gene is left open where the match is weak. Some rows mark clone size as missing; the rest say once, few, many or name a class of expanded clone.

cdr3_nt: TGTGCCAGCAGCGAGGGGATTAGCCCAGAGACCCAGTACTTC
cdr3_aa: CASSEGISPETQYF
d_call: -
clone_size: -
j_call: TRBJ2-5
v_call: TRBV9

cdr3_nt: TGTGCCATCAGTCCCCAGGGGGCGCACGGCTACACCTTC
cdr3_aa: CAISPQGAHGYTF
d_call: TRBD1
clone_size: -
j_call: TRBJ1-2
v_call: TRBV10-3

cdr3_nt: TGCAGTGCTAGCCTAGCCCATGAGCAGTTCTTC
cdr3_aa: CSASLAHEQFF
d_call: -
clone_size: -
j_call: TRBJ2-1
v_call: TRBV20-1

cdr3_nt: TGTGCCAGCAGTGAGAAACTAGCTGGTTCCGAGACCCAGTACTTC
cdr3_aa: CASSEKLAGSETQYF
d_call: -
clone_size: -
j_call: TRBJ2-5
v_call: TRBV6-1

cdr3_nt: TGTGCCAGCACGCTCGGGAGGGTGAATGAAAAACTGTTTTTT
cdr3_aa: CASTLGRVNEKLFF
d_call: -
clone_size: -
j_call: TRBJ1-4
v_call: TRBV25-1

cdr3_nt: TGTGCCAGCAGTTTCACCCGCCGGCTCCGGGACACTGAAGCTTTCTTT
cdr3_aa: CASSFTRRLRDTEAFF
d_call: -
clone_size: -
j_call: TRBJ1-1
v_call: TRBV27

cdr3_nt: TGCGCCAGCAGCCTACAGTCCACGAATGAAAAACTGTTTTTT
cdr3_aa: CASSLQSTNEKLFF
d_call: -
clone_size: -
j_call: TRBJ1-4
v_call: TRBV5-1

cdr3_nt: TGTGCCAGCAGTTACTCGGCTAGCGGGGTTGATACGCAGTATTTT
cdr3_aa: CASSYSASGVDTQYF
d_call: TRBD2
clone_size: -
j_call: TRBJ2-3
v_call: TRBV6-5

cdr3_nt: TGTGCCAGCAGTGTGGCACTGAACACTGAAGCTTTCTTT
cdr3_aa: CASSVALNTEAFF
d_call: -
clone_size: -
j_call: TRBJ1-1
v_call: TRBV2

cdr3_nt: TGTGCCAGCAGCTTCGGACTAGCGGGAGGGCCAGTAGATACGCAGTATTTT
cdr3_aa: CASSFGLAGGPVDTQYF
d_call: TRBD2
clone_size: -
j_call: TRBJ2-3
v_call: TRBV7-6

cdr3_nt: TGTGCCACCAGCGTAGGCGGGGCACCGCGGCAAGAGACCCAGTACTTC
cdr3_aa: CATSVGGAPRQETQYF
d_call: -
clone_size: -
j_call: TRBJ2-5
v_call: TRBV15

cdr3_nt: TGTGCCAGCAGCTTAGCGCTCGGGTTCTACACCTTC
cdr3_aa: CASSLALGFYTF
d_call: -
clone_size: -
j_call: TRBJ1-2
v_call: TRBV7-8

cdr3_nt: TGTGCCAGCAACCCCACTGACGAGCAGTACTTC
cdr3_aa: CASNPTDEQYF
d_call: -
clone_size: once
j_call: TRBJ2-7
v_call: TRBV11-2

cdr3_nt: TGTGCCAGCAGCCTTAGGCCTGGGACAGCTAACTATGGCTACACCTTC
cdr3_aa: CASSLRPGTANYGYTF
d_call: TRBD1
clone_size: -
j_call: TRBJ1-2
v_call: TRBV7-8

cdr3_nt: TGTGCCAGTAAGGCGTTAGCGGGTTACCGCGGCACAGATACGCAGTATTTT
cdr3_aa: CASKALAGYRGTDTQYF
d_call: TRBD2
clone_size: few
j_call: TRBJ2-3
v_call: TRBV19

cdr3_nt: TGTGCCAGCAGCCCCGGACTAGCGGGATTGTCGGACACCGGGGAGCTGTTTTTT
cdr3_aa: CASSPGLAGLSDTGELFF
d_call: TRBD2
clone_size: -
j_call: TRBJ2-2
v_call: TRBV13

cdr3_nt: TGTGCCAGCAGGGGACTAGCGGTCACCGGGGAGCTGTTTTTT
cdr3_aa: CASRGLAVTGELFF
d_call: TRBD2
clone_size: -
j_call: TRBJ2-2
v_call: TRBV2

cdr3_nt: TGTGCCAGCAGCCCTAACCCCGGTCCCTACAATGAGCAGTTCTTC
cdr3_aa: CASSPNPGPYNEQFF
d_call: -
clone_size: -
j_call: TRBJ2-1
v_call: TRBV7-3

cdr3_nt: TGTGCCAGCAGCTTGTTCGGGACAGGGGAAGTGAGCAATCAGCCCCAGCATTTT
cdr3_aa: CASSLFGTGEVSNQPQHF
d_call: TRBD1
clone_size: -
j_call: TRBJ1-5
v_call: TRBV7-8

cdr3_nt: TGTGCCAGCAGCCAAAGTCGACTAGCGGGAGTTTTAAAAGAGACCCAGTACTTC
cdr3_aa: CASSQSRLAGVLKETQYF
d_call: TRBD2
clone_size: -
j_call: TRBJ2-5
v_call: TRBV14

cdr3_nt: TGTGCCAGCAGTTTATCCCCTCGGACAGATACGCAGTATTTT
cdr3_aa: CASSLSPRTDTQYF
d_call: -
clone_size: -
j_call: TRBJ2-3
v_call: TRBV27

cdr3_nt: TGTGCCAGTAGTATGAGACAGGGGAGCCTTCCCGGTCCTAGCGGAACTAGCACAGATACGCAGTATTTT
cdr3_aa: CASSMRQGSLPGPSGTSTDTQYF
d_call: -
clone_size: -
j_call: TRBJ2-3
v_call: TRBV19

cdr3_nt: TGTGCCAGCAGTTACTCAACAGGGCCCTCTGGAAACACCATATATTTT
cdr3_aa: CASSYSTGPSGNTIYF
d_call: -
clone_size: -
j_call: TRBJ1-3
v_call: TRBV6-6

cdr3_nt: TGTGCCAGCAGCCCTACAGCCACTCAAGAGACCCAGTACTTC
cdr3_aa: CASSPTATQETQYF
d_call: -
clone_size: -
j_call: TRBJ2-5
v_call: TRBV5-8

cdr3_nt: TGTGCCAGCAGTTACTCCACAGGGCTCTACGAGCAGTACTTC
cdr3_aa: CASSYSTGLYEQYF
d_call: -
clone_size: -
j_call: TRBJ2-7
v_call: TRBV6-5

cdr3_nt: TGTGCCAGCAGTCTAACCGGAGTTCCGACCGGGGAGCTGTTTTTT
cdr3_aa: CASSLTGVPTGELFF
d_call: -
clone_size: -
j_call: TRBJ2-2
v_call: TRBV28

cdr3_nt: TGCGCCAGCAGCGGGACAGTAAATTCACCCCTCCACTTT
cdr3_aa: CASSGTVNSPLHF
d_call: TRBD1
clone_size: -
j_call: TRBJ1-6
v_call: TRBV5-1

cdr3_nt: TGTGCTAGCAGCTTCGGCGGGAGCACAGATACGCAGTATTTT
cdr3_aa: CASSFGGSTDTQYF
d_call: -
clone_size: once
j_call: TRBJ2-3
v_call: TRBV7-7

cdr3_nt: TGTGCCAGCAGCGTATCAGGGGTACCCTACGAGCAGTACTTC
cdr3_aa: CASSVSGVPYEQYF
d_call: -
clone_size: once
j_call: TRBJ2-7
v_call: TRBV9

cdr3_nt: TGTGCCAGCAGCTTCTCAGCGGGAGGGCTTCAGGGGAATGAGCAGTTCTTC
cdr3_aa: CASSFSAGGLQGNEQFF
d_call: TRBD2
clone_size: -
j_call: TRBJ2-1
v_call: TRBV11-2